A single sample is the source of the 27 T cell receptor beta chains below, sequenced in a study of T cell responses to AZD1222 COVID-19 vaccine. Here immunoSEQ multiplex PCR was the method, and the copy in TCRdb shows in-frame clones only, minus some. Of about 42,000 clones in the sample, about 91% were seen once. Sequenced here: peripheral blood, sampled 28 days after the second AZD1222 dose. All receptors come from an adult who received the AZD1222 COVID-19 vaccine.

This clone was seen only a few times. The rearrangement joins TRBV6-5 to TRBJ1-5; possibly TRBD1 for D (5 bases). The CDR3 has 14 amino acids. V lost 4 bases and J lost 0, with 7 bases in between. CDR1 and CDR2 from the germline V gene are MNHEY and SVGAGI. The CDR3 sequence is CASSSGYSNQPQHF. CDR3 DNA: TGTGCCAGCAGTTCAGGGTATAGCAATCAGCCCCAGCATTTT.

This rearrangement joins TRBV2 to TRBJ1-1; perhaps TRBD1 as D (6 bases). The germline V gene encodes CDR1 SNHLY and CDR2 FYNNEI. V lost 7 bases and J lost 1, with 7 bases in between. The CDR3 runs to 12 residues. The CDR3 loop is CASTGANTEAFF. The CDR3 nucleotides are TGTGCCAGCACAGGGGCGAACACTGAAGCTTTCTTT.

The chain links TRBV9 to TRBJ1-3; D ambiguous. Trimming removed 4 bases from V and 0 bases from J, with 11 bases in between. This CDR3 is 15 amino acids long. Germline lookup yields CDR1 SGDLS and CDR2 YYNGEE. The CDR3 is CASSLDGISGNTIYF. The CDR3, as DNA: TGTGCCAGCAGCCTGGACGGAATCTCTGGAAACACCATATATTTT.

This sequence joins TRBV9 and TRBJ2-1; D gene uncertain. The germline gives CDR1 SGDLS, CDR2 YYNGEE. Trimming left V 0 bases short and J 10 bases short, with 8 bases between. The CDR3 extends over 12 amino acids. The CDR3 DNA reads as TGTGCCAGCAGCGTAGCTGGTTGGGAGCAGTTCTTC. This encodes CASSVAGWEQFF.

This sequence joins TRBV30 and TRBJ1-5; D not resolved. The germline V gene encodes CDR1 GTSNPN and CDR2 SVGIG (reference sequence). The CDR3 runs to 13 residues. Trimming took 2 bases from V and 5 from J, leaving 10 bases between them. This CDR3 reads CAWSLGSDQPQHF. CDR3 in DNA: TGTGCCTGGAGTCTGGGGAGTGATCAGCCCCAGCATTTT.

The chain is built from TRBV7-9 and TRBJ2-2, with TRBD2 matching over 8 bases. CDR1 is SEHNR and CDR2 is FQNEAQ in the germline V gene (reference sequence). J gave up 2 bases and V 6 bases, and 11 bases lay outside the gene matches. The CDR3 sequence is 17 residues long. The chain's CDR3 is CASRPLRSGSNTGELFF. The CDR3 DNA is TGTGCCAGCAGACCCCTACGAAGCGGGAGTAACACCGGGGAGCTGTTTTTT.

The chain joins TRBV2 to TRBJ1-4, with 8 bases fitting TRBD1. Germline CDR1 SNHLY, CDR2 FYNNEI. J was trimmed by 7 bases and V by 7 bases; bases with no gene match: 5. The CDR3 loop spans 13 amino acids. CDR3 bases: TGTGCCAGCACCTTACAGGGGGGTGAAAAACTGTTTTTT. The encoded protein is CASTLQGGEKLFF.

V usage is TRBV7-2 and J usage is TRBJ1-6; D gene uncertain. Germline V gives CDR1 SGHTA, CDR2 FQGNSA. This CDR3 region has 13 residues. Trimming took 1 base from V and 7 from J, leaving 5 bases between them. In DNA form, the CDR3 reads TGTGCCAGCAGCTTAGAGGCCAATTCACCCCTCCACTTT. Translating it yields CASSLEANSPLHF.

The chain combines TRBV19 with TRBJ2-1, with TRBD1 as a possible D gene (5 bases). V was trimmed by 6 bases and J by 7 bases, leaving 19 bases between them. Germline V gene lookup returns CDR1 LNHDA and CDR2 SQIVND (reference sequence). This CDR3 spans 15 amino acids. The CDR3 bases are TGTGCCAGTAGGGTCCGAAGGGGATCGGAGAATGAGCAGTTCTTC. It specifies CASRVRRGSENEQFF.

This chain uses TRBV5-1 with TRBJ2-5, with D tentatively TRBD2 (6 bases). This CDR3 has 16 amino acids. CDR1 and CDR2 (germline): SGHRS, YFSETQ. V lost 1 base, J lost 1 base, and 14 bases lay in between. For the CDR3, the DNA is TGCGCCAGCAGCTTGTTTTGGGGGGACCCCCAAGAGACCCAGTACTTC. This gives the protein CASSLFWGDPQETQYF. Supplemented by reference TRBV5-1 and TRBJ2-5, the full variable domain reads KAGVTQTPRYLIKTRGQQVTLSCSPISGHRSVSWYQQTPGQGLQFLFEYFSETQRNKGNFPGRFSGRQFSNSRSEMNVSTLELGDSALYLCASSLFWGDPQETQYFGPGTRLLVL.

This clone was found once. V and J are TRBV12-5 and TRBJ2-7; D might be TRBD2 (6 bases). V lost 0 bases, J lost 0 bases, and 15 bases lay in between. The germline gives CDR1 LGHNT, CDR2 FRNRAP. The CDR3 is 17 amino acids. The DNA for the CDR3 is TGTGCTAGTGGTTTGGTGAGGAGGGTCCTTAACTCCTACGAGCAGTACTTC. This gives the protein CASGLVRRVLNSYEQYF.

The CDR3 loop is CASSATGLLGYTF. In DNA, the CDR3 is TGTGCCAGCAGCGCCACAGGGTTGCTTGGCTACACCTTC. This chain connects TRBV9 to TRBJ1-2, with D possibly matching TRBD1 (6 bases). The CDR3 is made up of 13 amino acids. Trimming pared 3 bases from V and 7 bases from J, leaving 13 bases between. Germline V gene data show CDR1 as SGDLS and CDR2 as YYNGEE.

V is TRBV7-3 and J is TRBJ2-7; TRBD1 agrees at 7 bases. The CDR3 is 12 amino acids. J gave up 5 bases and V 5 bases, and 3 bases lay outside the gene matches. Germline V gene data show CDR1 as SGHTA and CDR2 as FQGTGA. The CDR3 region is CASSITGDEQYF. The CDR3 coding sequence is TGTGCCAGCAGCATTACAGGGGACGAGCAGTACTTC.

This chain connects TRBV15 to TRBJ2-7; D is ambiguous. V was cut by 1 base and J by 4 bases, with 11 bases left in between. Germline V gives CDR1 LNHNV, CDR2 YYDKDF (reference sequence). The CDR3 covers 14 residues. CDR3 sequence reads: CATSRGPGGYEQYF. As DNA, the CDR3 is TGTGCCACCAGCAGAGGGCCCGGTGGGTACGAGCAGTACTTC.

The chain recombines TRBV29-1 with TRBJ2-7, with 7 bases lining up with TRBD2. The CDR3 consists of 14 residues. Germline values: CDR1 SQVTM, CDR2 ANQGSEA. The trim removed 0 bases at V and 7 bases at J, leaving 9 bases unmatched. CDR3 in amino acids: CSVEDRGESGEQYF. The CDR3 DNA follows: TGCAGCGTTGAAGATCGGGGGGAATCTGGAGAGCAGTACTTC.

V gene TRBV7-2 combines with J gene TRBJ2-2; 10 positions match TRBD2. CDR3 size: 16 residues. J lost 3 bases, V lost 5 bases, and 6 bases had no gene match. Germline CDR1 SGHTA, CDR2 FQGNSA. DNA for the CDR3: TGTGCCAGCAGCCCGCGCCTAGCGGGGGACACCGGGGAGCTGTTTTTT. It yields the protein CASSPRLAGDTGELFF.

Remarks on this clone: The junction does not match germline at one end; this may be a read error. The genes are TRBV7-6 and TRBJ2-1, with 8 bases that match TRBD2. The CDR3 spans 14 residues. CDR1 is SGHVS, CDR2 FNYEAQ, per germline. CDR3 region: CASSLAGSYNEQFF. CDR3 nucleotide sequence: TGTGCCAGCAGCCTAGCGGGTTCCTACAATGAGCAGTTCTTC.

V gene TRBV5-6 combines with J gene TRBJ2-5; D is possibly TRBD2 (5 bases). Deletions cut 2 bases from V and 2 bases from J, with 10 bases between. This CDR3 spans 14 amino acids. Germline CDR1 reads SGHDT; CDR2 reads YYEEEE. This CDR3 reads CASSFPGIQETQYF. The CDR3 DNA reads as TGTGCCAGCAGCTTTCCCGGGATACAAGAGACCCAGTACTTC.

The chain combines TRBV21-1 with TRBJ1-2. TRBV21-1 is noted as a pseudogene. This CDR3 region has 15 residues. CDR3 sequence (DNA): TGTGCCAGCATCCCAAATGATATACCAAACTATGGCTACACCTTC. Translating gives CASIPNDIPNYGYTF.

The chain combines TRBV24-1 with TRBJ2-7; D uncertain. Germline CDR1 is KGHDR and CDR2 is SFDVKD. The V end was cut by 10 bases, the J end by 6 bases, with 6 bases between. CDR3 size: 9 residues. CDR3 DNA sequence: TGTGCCACTTTAGCCGAGCAGTACTTC. It is translated as CATLAEQYF.

V usage is TRBV19 and J usage is TRBJ2-7; 14 bases match TRBD2. This CDR3 spans 15 amino acids. The junction had 3 bases not matched to a gene; V was cut back by 5 bases and J by 3 bases. Germline CDR1 reads LNHDA; CDR2 reads SQIVND (reference sequence). The CDR3 loop reads CASSSGLAGDYEQYF. In nucleotides, the CDR3 is TGTGCCAGTAGTTCGGGACTAGCGGGAGACTACGAGCAGTACTTC.

V gene TRBV5-6 combines with J gene TRBJ1-2; no definite D call. Between the trimmed V and J ends, which lost 2 bases and 10 bases, there was a span of 9 bases. This CDR3 has 11 amino acids. Germline V gene lookup returns CDR1 SGHDT and CDR2 YYEEEE. For the CDR3, the DNA is TGTGCCAGCAGCTTCGACAATAACTACACCTTC. Translating gives CASSFDNNYTF.

The J gene is TRBJ2-3, the V gene TRBV18; D perhaps matches TRBD1 (6 bases). The CDR3 contains 14 residues. CDR1 and CDR2 (germline): KGHSH, LQKENI. Trimming took 3 bases from V and 6 from J, leaving 13 bases between them. CDR3 protein: CASSPRAGADTQYF. The CDR3 region has the DNA TGTGCCAGCTCACCGAGGGCAGGGGCGGATACGCAGTATTTT. Combining the CDR3 with reference TRBV18 and TRBJ2-3 gives the whole variable domain NAGVMQNPRHLVRRRGQEARLRCSPMKGHSHVYWYRQLPEEGLKFMVYLQKENIIDESGMPKERFSAEFPKEGPSILRIQQVVRGDSAAYFCASSPRAGADTQYFGPGTRLTVL.

The chain recombines TRBV7-2 with TRBJ2-1, with D unresolved. The germline V gene encodes CDR1 SGHTA and CDR2 FQGNSA. Trimming left V 1 base short and J 4 bases short, with 20 bases between. This CDR3 comprises 18 residues. The DNA for the CDR3 is TGTGCCAGCAGCTTAGTCGGTTTGGAGACGATCGGTTACAATGAGCAGTTCTTC. It is translated as CASSLVGLETIGYNEQFF. Full variable domain (outside the CDR3, taken from reference TRBV7-2 and TRBJ2-1): GAGVSQSPSNKVTEKGKDVELRCDPISGHTALYWYRQSLGQGLEFLIYFQGNSAPDKSGLPSDRFSAERTGGSVSTLTIQRTQQEDSAVYLCASSLVGLETIGYNEQFFGPGTRLTVL.

This clone appeared once. The chain recombines TRBV28 with TRBJ1-4; D possibly corresponds to TRBD1 (6 bases). The length of the CDR3 is 14 residues. Trimming took 3 bases from V and 6 from J, leaving 11 bases between them. CDR1 is MDHEN and CDR2 is SYDVKM in the germline V gene. DNA for the CDR3: TGTGCCAGCAGTTTCCGACGACAGGATGAAAAACTGTTTTTT. Amino acids: CASSFRRQDEKLFF.

V usage is TRBV4-2 and J usage is TRBJ2-2; D not resolved. This CDR3 region has 14 residues. CDR1 is LGHNA, CDR2 YNFKEQ, per germline. The germline V and J ends were trimmed by 0 bases and 5 bases, with 7 bases remaining between them. Here the CDR3 reads CASSQDMNTGELFF. CDR3 DNA sequence: TGTGCCAGCAGCCAAGATATGAATACCGGGGAGCTGTTTTTT.

The chain has TRBV14 and TRBJ2-3; no clear D gene. The germline V gene encodes CDR1 SGHDN and CDR2 FVKESK. The CDR3 sequence is 12 residues long. V shed 5 bases and J shed 6 bases, with 9 bases lying between them. Here the CDR3 reads CASSLTRDTQYF. The CDR3 DNA reads TGTGCCAGCAGCTTAACGCGGGATACGCAGTATTTT.